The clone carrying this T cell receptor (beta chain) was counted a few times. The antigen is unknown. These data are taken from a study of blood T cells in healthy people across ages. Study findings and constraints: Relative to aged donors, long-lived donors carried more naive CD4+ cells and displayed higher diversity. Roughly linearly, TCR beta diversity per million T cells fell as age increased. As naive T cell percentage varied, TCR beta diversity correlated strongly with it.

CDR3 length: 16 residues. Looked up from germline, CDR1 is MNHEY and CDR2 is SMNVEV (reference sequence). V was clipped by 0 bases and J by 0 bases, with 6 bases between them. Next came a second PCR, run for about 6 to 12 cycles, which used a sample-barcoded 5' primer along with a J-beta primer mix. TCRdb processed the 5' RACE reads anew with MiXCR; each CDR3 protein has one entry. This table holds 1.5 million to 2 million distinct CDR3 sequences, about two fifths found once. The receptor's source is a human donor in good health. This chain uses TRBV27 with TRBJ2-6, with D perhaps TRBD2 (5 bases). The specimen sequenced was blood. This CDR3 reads CASSLSGVSGANVLTF. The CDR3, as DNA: TGTGCCAGCAGTTTATCGGGAGTCTCTGGGGCCAACGTCCTGACTTTC.